One and the same sample provided the 3 T cell receptor beta chains below, sequenced in a study of glioma-infiltrating T cells after dendritic cell vaccination. Time point here: after dendritic cell vaccination, including at tumor progression/relapse. Here immunoSEQ multiplex PCR was the method, and the copy in TCRdb shows in-frame clones only, minus some. The sample includes around 78,000 clones, roughly 91% of them seen just once. The sequenced sample was blood, obtained after dendritic cell vaccination. The receptor set was obtained from a human donor with glioblastoma.

The chain carries TRBV7-2 and TRBJ2-7; 9 bases are a match to TRBD1. Germline loops: CDR1 SGHTA, CDR2 FQGNSA. V lost 4 bases, J lost 6 bases, and 10 bases stayed unmatched. The CDR3 extends over 15 amino acids. In nucleotides, the CDR3 is TGTGCCAGCAGCTCCCGACGGGACAGGGATCTCGAGCAGTACTTC. This gives the protein CASSSRRDRDLEQYF.

V and J are TRBV7-9 and TRBJ2-1; a weak D match, TRBD2 (5 bases). CDR1 is SEHNR and CDR2 is FQNEAQ in the germline V gene (reference sequence). V lost 3 bases, J lost 9 bases, and 9 bases lay in between. The CDR3 is 12 amino acids. The CDR3: CASSLDSGEQFF. Here the CDR3 DNA reads TGTGCCAGCAGCTTGGACTCCGGTGAGCAGTTCTTC.

The gene calls are TRBV6-6 and TRBJ1-5, with D possibly matching TRBD1 (6 bases). Trimming took off 6 bases at V and 3 bases at J, with 12 bases between the two ends. Germline loops: CDR1 MNHNY, CDR2 SVGAGI (reference sequence). This CDR3 is 14 amino acids long. CDR3 in amino acids: CASRSPGDNQPQHF. CDR3 nucleotides: TGTGCCAGCAGATCCCCAGGGGACAATCAGCCCCAGCATTTT.